This TCR beta chain was profiled in a study of T-cell reconstitution after alpha-beta-depleted transplantation in children. Preparing the TCRbeta library involved the use of unique molecular identifiers. Each CDR3 protein gets one entry after TCRdb re-called the PCR reads with MiXCR. The sample shows approximately 630,000 distinct CDR3 sequences, around 13% of them seen only once. Germline V CDR1 and CDR2: SGHTA, FQGNSA. Trimming removed 6 bases at V and 8 bases at J, with 14 bases between. The CDR3 has 13 residues. The clonotype was recovered from a girl aged 2-10 years with congenital amegakaryocytic thrombocytopenia, due to receive a stem cell transplant. Sequences were derived from PBMCs, sampled before TCRalphabeta/CD19-depleted stem cell transplant. The chain links TRBV7-2 to TRBJ2-4, with unresolved D. Written as DNA, the CDR3 is TGTGCCAGCAGTTCGATGTTGACTGACATTCAGTACTTC. It specifies CASSSMLTDIQYF.